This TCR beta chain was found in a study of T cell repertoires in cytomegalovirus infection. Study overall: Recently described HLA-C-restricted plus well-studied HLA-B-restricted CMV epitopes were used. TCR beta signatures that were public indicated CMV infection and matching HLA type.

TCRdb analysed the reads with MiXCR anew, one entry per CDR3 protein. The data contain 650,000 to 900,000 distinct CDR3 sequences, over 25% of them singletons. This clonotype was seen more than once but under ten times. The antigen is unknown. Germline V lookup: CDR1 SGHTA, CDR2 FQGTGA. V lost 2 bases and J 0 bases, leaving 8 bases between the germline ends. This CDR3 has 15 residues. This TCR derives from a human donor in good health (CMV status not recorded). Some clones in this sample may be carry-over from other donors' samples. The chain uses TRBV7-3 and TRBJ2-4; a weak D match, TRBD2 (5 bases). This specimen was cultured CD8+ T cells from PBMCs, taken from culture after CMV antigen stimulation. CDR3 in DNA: TGTGCCAGCAGCTTACGGGGTCGAGCCAAAAACATTCAGTACTTC. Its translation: CASSLRGRAKNIQYF.